This T cell receptor beta chain was sequenced in a study of T cell repertoires in cytomegalovirus infection. Points from the study as a whole: Ex vivo responses were dominated by HLA-C-restricted CMV-specific TCR beta clonotypes.

Concerning this clonotype: Its antigen remains unknown.

Germline loops: CDR1 DFQATT, CDR2 SNEGSKA (reference sequence). The CDR3 is 12 residues long. V was trimmed by 6 bases and J by 6 bases, leaving 12 bases between them. MiXCR was run by TCRdb on the reads, yielding one entry per CDR3 protein. The sample lists hundreds of thousands of distinct CDR3 sequences, 18% occurring once. The rearrangement joins TRBV20-1 to TRBJ2-4; possibly TRBD2 for D (6 bases). The sequenced sample consisted of PBMCs. The sequence was obtained from a human donor in good health (CMV status not recorded). Some clones in this sample may be carry-over from other donors' samples. CDR3 nucleotide sequence: TGCAGTGCGGCGGGGCCTATAAACATTCAGTACTTC. Amino acid sequence: CSAAGPINIQYF.